This T cell receptor (beta chain) was recovered during a study of cytomegalovirus exposure and HLA in healthy donors. As for this clone: Given the absence of the conserved phenylalanine or tryptophan at the CDR3 end, a read error is likely.

Trimming cost V 4 bases and J 4 bases, with 15 bases left between them. The germline V gene encodes CDR1 SGHDN and CDR2 FVKESK. The CDR3 has 15 residues. The PCR used 60 Vbeta and 13 Jbeta primers. Some clones are missing from TCRdb's copy, which holds only in-frame ones; the method was immunoSEQ multiplex PCR. This table holds about 140,000 clones, about 80% found once. This sequence was found in a woman aged 40 to 55 in good health and CMV-seronegative. Sequenced material: PBMCs. The rearrangement uses TRBV14 and TRBJ2-3; D may be TRBD2 (6 bases). In DNA form, the CDR3 reads TGTGCCAGCAGCCCCTTTACGGGAGCCCCAGATACGCAGTATCTT. It is translated as CASSPFTGAPDTQYL.